This T cell receptor beta chain was captured by sequencing in a study of blood T cell repertoires in COVID-19. About the research overall: The analysed material was cDNA or gDNA that came from T cells, B-cell-depleted T cells, or PBMCs.

As originally analysed: Nucleated cell number was recorded as an estimate derived from reference gene primer amplification. The protocol was immunoSEQ multiplex PCR, while the TCRdb copy is restricted to in-frame clones and leaves out a portion. V and J calls and clone size follow that table, whereas D and trimming were derived from the DNA. Among 150,000 to 200,000 clones listed, around 85% were seen once. Germline loops: CDR1 MNHNY, CDR2 SVGAGI (reference sequence). The CDR3 covers 13 residues. Trimming took 4 bases from V and 13 from J, leaving 16 bases between them. What was sequenced was peripheral blood. The sequence came from a woman aged 55 to 70 with COVID-19, enrolled during active disease. V and J are TRBV6-6 and TRBJ2-2; possibly TRBD1 for D (5 bases). The CDR3 DNA sequence: TGTGCCAGCAGTTCCCCCTACAGGTTTCCGCTGTTTTTT. This gives the protein CASSSPYRFPLFF.